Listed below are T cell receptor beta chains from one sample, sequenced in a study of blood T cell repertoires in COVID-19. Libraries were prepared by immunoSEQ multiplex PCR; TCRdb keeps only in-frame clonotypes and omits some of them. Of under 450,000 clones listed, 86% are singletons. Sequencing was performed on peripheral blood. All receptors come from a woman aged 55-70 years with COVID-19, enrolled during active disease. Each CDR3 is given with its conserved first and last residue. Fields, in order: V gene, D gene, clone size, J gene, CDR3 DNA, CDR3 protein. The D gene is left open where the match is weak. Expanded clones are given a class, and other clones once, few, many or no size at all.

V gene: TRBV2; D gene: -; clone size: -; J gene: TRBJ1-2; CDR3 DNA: TGTGCCAGCAGTGCCACTGGGGGGAACTATGGCTACACCTTC; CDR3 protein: CASSATGGNYGYTF
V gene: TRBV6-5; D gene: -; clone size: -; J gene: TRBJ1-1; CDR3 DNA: TGTGCCAGCAGTTATTGGGGGCCTTCCAACACTGAAGCTTTCTTT; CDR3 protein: CASSYWGPSNTEAFF
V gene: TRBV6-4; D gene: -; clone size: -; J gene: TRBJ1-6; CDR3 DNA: TGTGCCAGCAGGGCCCAGACGGGCTCCTATAATTCACCCCTCCACTTT; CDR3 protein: CASRAQTGSYNSPLHF
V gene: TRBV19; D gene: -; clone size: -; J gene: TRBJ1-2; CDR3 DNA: TGTGCCAGTAGCGGGGGATACGGCTACACCTTC; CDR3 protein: CASSGGYGYTF
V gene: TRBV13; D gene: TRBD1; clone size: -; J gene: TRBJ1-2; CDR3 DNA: TGTGCCAGCAGCTTAGGCCTAATGCAGGGGGCTTCCTATGGCTACACCTTC; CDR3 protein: CASSLGLMQGASYGYTF
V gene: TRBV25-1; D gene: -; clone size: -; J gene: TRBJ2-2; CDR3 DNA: TGTGCCAGCAGTGAATATAGGCTCCAGGCGAACACCGGGGAGCTGTTTTTT; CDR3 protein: CASSEYRLQANTGELFF
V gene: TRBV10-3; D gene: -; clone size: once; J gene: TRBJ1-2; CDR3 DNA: TGTGCCATCAGTGCAGATAACTATGGCTACACCTTC; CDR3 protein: CAISADNYGYTF
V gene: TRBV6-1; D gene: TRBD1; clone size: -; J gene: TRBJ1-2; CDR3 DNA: TGTGCCAGCAGTGACGACAGGGGTGATAACTATGGCTACACCTTC; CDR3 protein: CASSDDRGDNYGYTF
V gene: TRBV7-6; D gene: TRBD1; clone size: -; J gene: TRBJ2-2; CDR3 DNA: TGTGCCAGCAGCTTCTTGACAGGGGGGGCCGGGGAGCTGTTTTTT; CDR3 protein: CASSFLTGGAGELFF
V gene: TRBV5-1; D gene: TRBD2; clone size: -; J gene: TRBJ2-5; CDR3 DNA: TGCGCCAGCAGCTTGGGATTTAGCGGGGTCCAAGAGACCCAGTACTTC; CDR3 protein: CASSLGFSGVQETQYF
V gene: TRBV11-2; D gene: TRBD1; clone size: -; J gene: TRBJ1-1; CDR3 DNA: TGTGCCAGCAGCCCCCGACAGGGGACTTCCACTGAAGCTTTCTTT; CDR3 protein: CASSPRQGTSTEAFF
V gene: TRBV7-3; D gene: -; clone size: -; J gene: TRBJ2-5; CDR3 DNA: TGTGCCAGCAGCAACATGGGGGGTCTGAAGACCCAGTACTTC; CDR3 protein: CASSNMGGLKTQYF
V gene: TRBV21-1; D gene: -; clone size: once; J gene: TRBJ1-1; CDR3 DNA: TGTGCCAGCAGCCCAAAGACCCTGACAGGGTATCACACTGAAGCTTTCTTT; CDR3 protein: CASSPKTLTGYHTEAFF
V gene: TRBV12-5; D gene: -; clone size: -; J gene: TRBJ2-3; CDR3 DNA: TGTGCTAGTGGTTTGGCTCAACTAGAGGATACGCAGTATTTT; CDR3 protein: CASGLAQLEDTQYF
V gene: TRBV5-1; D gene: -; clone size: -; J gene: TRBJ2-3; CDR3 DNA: TGCGCCAGCAGCTTGGGCTGGGAGGATACGCAGTATTTT; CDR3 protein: CASSLGWEDTQYF